Presented here are 28 T cell receptor beta chains from one specimen sequenced in a study of CD8+CD57+ T cells in acquired aplastic anemia. Genomic DNA was employed as the template in profiling TCR beta VDJ and CDR3. TCRdb reprocessed the reads with MiXCR, giving one entry per CDR3 protein. The sample gives some 150,000 distinct CDR3 sequences, 47% of which show up once; roughly 1.2% is in the top ten. Only patients with CD8+CD57+ cell expansion on flow cytometry were chosen for sequencing. Source material: sorted CD4+, CD8+, or CD8+CD57+ T cells (not recorded which) from PBMCs. These receptors came from a human donor with aplastic anemia.

This clonotype is a singleton in its sample. The rearrangement uses TRBV5-6 and TRBJ2-7; TRBD2 matches at 14 bases. The CDR3 has 15 amino acids. CDR1 and CDR2 from the germline V gene are SGHDT and YYEEEE. The V gene end was trimmed by 4 bases and the J gene end by 6 bases; junction bases not matched to a gene: 6. CDR3 nucleotide sequence: TGTGCCAGCAGCGCCGGGACTAGCGGGGGACTCGAGCAGTACTTC. This gives the protein CASSAGTSGGLEQYF.

This clonotype was counted many times. The chain links TRBV14 to TRBJ1-1; D unresolved. Germline CDR1 SGHDN, CDR2 FVKESK. Trimming removed 5 bases from V and 0 bases from J, with 10 bases in between. The CDR3 totals 14 residues. The CDR3 bases are TGTGCCAGCAGCTCCCACAGTTTGAACACTGAAGCTTTCTTT. Its translation: CASSSHSLNTEAFF.

This clonotype turned up a few times. The chain carries TRBV15 and TRBJ1-6; D might be TRBD1 (5 bases). The germline gives CDR1 LNHNV, CDR2 YYDKDF (reference sequence). Trimming pared 3 bases from V and 6 bases from J, leaving 15 bases between. The CDR3 spans 16 residues. CDR3 protein: CATSRPRAVSNSPLHF. Written as DNA, the CDR3 is TGTGCCACCAGCAGGCCCAGGGCGGTTAGTAATTCACCCCTCCACTTT.

This clonotype is a singleton in its sample. The chain has TRBV19 and TRBJ2-3, with 7 bases fitting TRBD1. Trimming cost V 8 bases and J 3 bases; bases outside gene matches: 5. CDR1 is LNHDA and CDR2 is SQIVND in the germline V gene (reference sequence). The CDR3 is 13 residues long. The CDR3 region is CASARQGTDTQYF. The CDR3 coding sequence is TGTGCCAGTGCGAGACAGGGTACAGATACGCAGTATTTT.

The gene calls are TRBV3-1 and TRBJ1-2, with 9 bases lining up with TRBD1. The CDR3 sequence is 18 residues long. Germline V lookup: CDR1 LGHDT, CDR2 YNNKEL (reference sequence). Trimming removed 5 bases from V and 3 bases from J; junction bases left unmatched: 16. The CDR3 is CASSSLEGQGNSYYGYTF. The CDR3 nucleotides are TGTGCCAGCAGCTCCCTAGAGGGACAGGGCAATTCTTACTATGGCTACACCTTC.

The chain combines TRBV10-1 with TRBJ2-7, with no clear D. Trimming shortened V by 0 bases and J by 6 bases, and 12 bases separated the two germline ends. CDR3 length: 14 amino acids. CDR1 WNHNN and CDR2 SYGVQD come from the germline V gene (reference sequence). CDR3 DNA: TGCGCCAGCAGTGAGTCAATTGAGCCCCTCGAGCAGTACTTC. Its translation is CASSESIEPLEQYF.

Notes on this clonotype: One junction end does not reproduce the germline sequence, and a read error may be involved. V and J are TRBV5-4 and TRBJ2-5; 15 nucleotides line up with TRBD2. This CDR3 is 16 amino acids long. Germline CDR1 SGHNT, CDR2 YYREEE (reference sequence). The chain's CDR3 is CASTPGTSGGKDTQYF. The CDR3 nucleotides are TGTGCCAGCACCCCCGGGACTAGCGGGGGGAAAGATACCCAGTACTTC.

As concerns this clonotype: With a much larger clone just one base away, this may be a read error. The chain employs TRBV12-3 or TRBV12-4 and TRBJ2-3; tentatively, D is TRBD1 (5 bases). The length of the CDR3 is 14 residues. CDR3 nucleotides: TGTGCCAGCAGTTTTGGACGAAGACAGAATACGCACTATTTT. Translated, it gives CASSFGRRQNTHYF.

This clonotype was seen many times. The chain couples TRBV5-1 to TRBJ2-7; D possibly uses TRBD1 or TRBD2 (5 bases each). Germline V gives CDR1 SGHRS, CDR2 YFSETQ. The V end lost 0 bases, the J end lost 2 bases, and 9 bases lay between the germline ends. CDR3 length equals 14 residues. CDR3: CASSLGGRTYEQYF. The CDR3 coding sequence is TGCGCCAGCAGCTTGGGGGGACGGACCTACGAGCAGTACTTC.

The chain employs TRBV12-3 or TRBV12-4 and TRBJ1-1; D ambiguous. Trimming removed 3 bases from V and 0 bases from J, with 11 bases in between. This CDR3 is built from 15 residues. The CDR3 loop is CASSLERYVNTEAFF. The CDR3 DNA is TGTGCCAGCAGTTTGGAGCGGTACGTGAACACTGAAGCTTTCTTT.

The J gene is TRBJ2-6, the V gene TRBV24-1; D gene unclear. V lost 9 bases and J 0 bases, leaving 14 bases between the germline ends. There are 16 residues in the CDR3. Germline CDR1 KGHDR, CDR2 SFDVKD. CDR3 in DNA: TGTGCCACCCGTATACACAGCTACTCTGGGGCCAACGTCCTGACTTTC. It is translated as CATRIHSYSGANVLTF.

The chain links TRBV10-3 to TRBJ2-1; D might be TRBD2 (5 bases). Germline-derived CDR1 and CDR2 are ENHRY and SYGVKD. V was pared by 10 bases and J by 5 bases, with 18 bases between. The CDR3 loop spans 14 amino acids. DNA of the CDR3: TGTGCCAGCATTTCTTACGCGGGTAACAATGAGCAGTTCTTC. Translation: CASISYAGNNEQFF.

Ten or more counts support this clonotype. The chain has TRBV2 and TRBJ2-5; D possibly uses TRBD1 or TRBD2 (6 bases each). Germline V gene data show CDR1 as SNHLY and CDR2 as FYNNEI. V lost 6 bases, J lost 7 bases, and 15 bases lay in between. The CDR3 loop spans 13 amino acids. CDR3 in DNA: TGTGCCAGCAGGGAGGGGGTAGTGGGGACCCAGTACTTC. Amino acids: CASREGVVGTQYF.

The chain carries TRBV7-9 and TRBJ2-7, with D unclear. Trimming shortened V by 6 bases and J by 5 bases, and 11 bases separated the two germline ends. CDR3 length: 12 residues. Germline assignment: CDR1 SEHNR and CDR2 FQNEAQ (reference sequence). CDR3 amino acids: CASRRIGDEQYF. The CDR3 DNA reads as TGTGCCAGCAGACGCATTGGCGACGAGCAGTACTTC.

This chain joins TRBV20-1 and TRBJ1-1, with D uncertain. CDR3 length: 12 residues. The V end lost 0 bases, the J end lost 3 bases, and 5 bases lay between the germline ends. Germline V gene lookup returns CDR1 DFQATT and CDR2 SNEGSKA (reference sequence). CDR3 DNA sequence: TGCAGTGCTAGAGATGGGGACACTGAAGCTTTCTTT. It translates to CSARDGDTEAFF.

The chain carries TRBV10-3 and TRBJ1-2, with D possibly being TRBD1 (5 bases). Deletions cut 2 bases from V and 4 bases from J, with 8 bases between. The CDR3 has 13 residues. CDR1 and CDR2 (germline): ENHRY, SYGVKD. The CDR3 DNA reads TGTGCCATCAGTGAGGCGGGGGGCTATGGCTACACCTTC. It translates to CAISEAGGYGYTF.

The V and J genes are TRBV29-1 and TRBJ1-1; 8 nucleotides align to TRBD1. CDR1 and CDR2 (germline): SQVTM, ANQGSEA. V trimming: 6 bases; J trimming: 2 bases; junction bases outside the gene matches: 8. The CDR3 is 14 residues long. CDR3 protein: CSVRGRLSNTEAFF. CDR3 nucleotide sequence: TGCAGCGTCAGGGGGCGTTTGAGTAACACTGAAGCTTTCTTT.

This chain uses TRBV25-1 with TRBJ1-2, with D possibly TRBD1 on 5 matching bases. Germline CDR1 MGHDK, CDR2 SYGVNS. The CDR3 totals 12 residues. The CDR3 DNA sequence: TGTGCTAGAATGGGGCAGGGTCGCGGCTACACCTTC. Amino acid sequence: CARMGQGRGYTF.

This clonotype was detected ten times or more. This chain uses TRBV5-1 with TRBJ1-1; 7 positions agree with TRBD1. J was trimmed by 5 bases and V by 4 bases; bases with no gene match: 5. The CDR3 is 13 amino acids. Germline CDR1 and CDR2: SGHRS and YFSETQ. The CDR3 loop reads CASSVDRATEAFF. DNA of the CDR3: TGCGCCAGCAGCGTTGACAGGGCTACTGAAGCTTTCTTT.

This clonotype was counted between two and nine times. One end of the junction is discordant with germline, which a read error may explain. This rearrangement joins TRBV6-2 or TRBV6-3 to TRBJ1-1; D is possibly TRBD1 (5 bases). The CDR3 contains 14 residues. Germline lookup yields CDR1 MNHEY and CDR2 SVGEGT. The DNA of the CDR3 is TGTGCCAGCAGTTACAATGGGGGGAACACTGAAGCTTCCTTT. The encoded protein is CASSYNGGNTEASF.

In the case of this clonotype: A much larger clone is a single base away; this may be a read error. J is TRBJ1-3 and V is TRBV6-5; 9 positions match TRBD1. The CDR3 runs to 16 residues. Looked up from germline, CDR1 is MNHEY and CDR2 is SVGAGI. In DNA form, the CDR3 reads TGTGCCAGCAGTTACGGGACAGGGAGCTCTGGAAACACCATATGTTTT. Translating it yields CASSYGTGSSGNTICF.

The rearrangement links TRBV10-3 to TRBJ2-5, with 11 nucleotides matching TRBD2. J gave up 1 base and V 10 bases, and 5 bases lay outside the gene matches. Germline V gene data show CDR1 as ENHRY and CDR2 as SYGVKD. The length of the CDR3 is 14 residues. In DNA form, the CDR3 reads TGTGCCAGCACCGGGACTAGCGGCCAAGAGACCCAGTACTTC. Protein: CASTGTSGQETQYF.

The chain recombines TRBV25-1 with TRBJ2-1; 8 nucleotides match TRBD1. Germline V gene data show CDR1 as MGHDK and CDR2 as SYGVNS. The ends lost 5 bases at V and 12 bases at J; junction bases unmatched: 6. The CDR3 totals 12 residues. The CDR3 spells CASSSAGGGQFF. CDR3 coding DNA: TGTGCCAGCAGTTCTGCAGGGGGCGGGCAGTTCTTC.

The chain couples TRBV6-1 to TRBJ1-2, with D maybe TRBD1 (5 bases). V was pared by 3 bases and J by 12 bases, with 14 bases between. From germline, CDR1 is MNHNS and CDR2 SASEGT. The CDR3 covers 12 residues. This CDR3 reads CASSETARGHTF. Here the CDR3 DNA reads TGTGCCAGCAGTGAGACTGCCCGGGGCCACACCTTC.

This clonotype occurred many times. V and J are TRBV2 and TRBJ2-3; TRBD2 aligns across 7 bases. There are 14 residues in the CDR3. CDR1 SNHLY and CDR2 FYNNEI come from the germline V gene. V dropped 6 bases and J dropped 5; count of bases not matched to a gene: 8. CDR3 in amino acids: CASRTSWVRDTQYF. CDR3 nucleotides: TGTGCCAGCAGGACTAGCTGGGTGAGAGATACGCAGTATTTT. Filled out from reference TRBV2 and TRBJ2-3, the complete variable domain reads EPEVTQTPSHQVTQMGQEVILRCVPISNHLYFYWYRQILGQKVEFLVSFYNNEISEKSEIFDDQFSVERPDGSNFTLKIRSTKLEDSAMYFCASRTSWVRDTQYFGPGTRLTVL.

The genes are TRBV2 and TRBJ2-5; 7 nucleotides line up with TRBD2. Germline assignment: CDR1 SNHLY and CDR2 FYNNEI. The CDR3 loop spans 14 amino acids. Losses at the gene ends were 2 bases for V and 9 bases for J; bases not matched to a gene: 9. The DNA of the CDR3 is TGTGCCAGCAGTGAAACAGCGGGGCCTCTTGCCCAGTACTTC. As protein: CASSETAGPLAQYF.

This clonotype was observed once. V usage is TRBV5-1 and J usage is TRBJ1-1; D is uncertain. Trimming pared 1 base from V and 1 base from J, leaving 11 bases between. Germline V gene sequence: CDR1 SGHRS, CDR2 YFSETQ. The CDR3 loop spans 15 amino acids. CDR3 residues: CASSLIRVSNTEAFF. CDR3 in DNA: TGCGCCAGCAGCTTGATTCGAGTGTCGAACACTGAAGCTTTCTTT. Variable domain in full (rest from reference TRBV5-1 and TRBJ1-1): KAGVTQTPRYLIKTRGQQVTLSCSPISGHRSVSWYQQTPGQGLQFLFEYFSETQRNKGNFPGRFSGRQFSNSRSEMNVSTLELGDSALYLCASSLIRVSNTEAFFGQGTRLTVV.

The rearrangement uses TRBV20-1 and TRBJ2-1, with D possibly being TRBD1 (6 bases). Germline values: CDR1 DFQATT, CDR2 SNEGSKA (reference sequence). Trimming removed 6 bases from V and 0 bases from J, with 12 bases in between. The CDR3 sequence is 14 residues long. CDR3 sequence: CSATRTVSYNEQFF. CDR3 nucleotide sequence: TGCAGTGCAACCCGGACAGTCTCCTACAATGAGCAGTTCTTC.